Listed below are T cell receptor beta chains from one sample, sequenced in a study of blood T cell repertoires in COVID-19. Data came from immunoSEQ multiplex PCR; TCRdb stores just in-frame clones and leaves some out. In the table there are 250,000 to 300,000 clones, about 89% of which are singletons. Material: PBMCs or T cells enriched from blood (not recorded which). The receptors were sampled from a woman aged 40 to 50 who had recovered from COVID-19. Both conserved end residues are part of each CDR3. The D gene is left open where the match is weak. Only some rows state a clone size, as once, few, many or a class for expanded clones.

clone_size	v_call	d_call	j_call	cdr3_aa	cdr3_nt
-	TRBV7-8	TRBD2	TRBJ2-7	CASSLGTSGRYEQYF	TGTGCCAGCAGCTTAGGGACTAGCGGGAGGTACGAGCAGTACTTC
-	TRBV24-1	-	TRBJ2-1	CATSGSGNEQFF	TGTGCCACCAGTGGTTCCGGGAATGAGCAGTTCTTC
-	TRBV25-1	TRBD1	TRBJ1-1	CATRTGVRNTEAFF	TGTGCCACTAGGACAGGGGTCAGGAACACTGAAGCTTTCTTT
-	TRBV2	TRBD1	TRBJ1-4	CASSDNVGQGAEKLFF	TGTGCCAGCAGTGATAATGTGGGACAGGGGGCGGAAAAACTGTTTTTT
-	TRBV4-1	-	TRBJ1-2	CASSQDRRAKNYGYTF	TGCGCCAGCAGCCAAGATCGCAGGGCCAAAAACTATGGCTACACCTTC
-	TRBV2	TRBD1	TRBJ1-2	CASEQGAREEGYTF	TGTGCCAGCGAACAGGGGGCGCGGGAGGAAGGCTACACCTTC
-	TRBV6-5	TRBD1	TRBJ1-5	CASRPGQYSNQPQHF	TGTGCCAGCAGGCCGGGACAGTATAGCAATCAGCCCCAGCATTTT
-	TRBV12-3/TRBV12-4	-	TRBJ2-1	CASSQVPGTSQFF	TGTGCCAGCAGTCAAGTCCCCGGGACTTCGCAGTTCTTC
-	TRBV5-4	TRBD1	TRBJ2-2	CASSLTPTGASSGELFF	TGTGCCAGCAGCCTAACCCCGACAGGGGCCTCATCCGGGGAGCTGTTTTTT
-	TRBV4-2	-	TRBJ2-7	CASSVRLGYEQYF	TGTGCCAGCAGCGTCCGACTAGGATACGAGCAGTACTTC
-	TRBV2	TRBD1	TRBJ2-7	CASRGTGGSYEQYF	TGTGCCAGCAGGGGGACAGGGGGCTCGTACGAGCAGTACTTC
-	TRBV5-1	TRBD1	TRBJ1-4	CASSLRGQYEKLFF	TGCGCCAGCAGTTTAAGGGGACAGTATGAAAAACTGTTTTTT
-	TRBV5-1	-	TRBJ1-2	CASSVGRGYGYTF	TGCGCCAGCAGCGTCGGGAGGGGCTATGGCTACACCTTC
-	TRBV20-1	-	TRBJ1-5	CSASRWISLGPQHF	TGCAGTGCTAGTCGTTGGATTTCCCTAGGGCCCCAGCATTTT
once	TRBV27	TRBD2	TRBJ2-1	CASSLALAGGNEQFF	TGTGCCAGCAGTTTGGCACTAGCGGGAGGGAATGAGCAGTTCTTC
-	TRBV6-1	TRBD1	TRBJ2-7	CASSESGTGGYEQYF	TGTGCCAGCAGTGAAAGTGGGACAGGGGGTTACGAGCAGTACTTC
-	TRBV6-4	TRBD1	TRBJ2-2	CASGTGTGELFF	TGTGCCAGTGGGACAGGCACCGGGGAGCTGTTTTTT
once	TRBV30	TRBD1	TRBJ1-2	CAWSTGQGAFYGYTF	TGTGCCTGGAGTACGGGACAGGGCGCTTTCTATGGCTACACCTTC
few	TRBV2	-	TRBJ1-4	CASRRAEANEKLFF	TGTGCCAGCAGGAGGGCTGAGGCTAATGAAAAACTGTTTTTT
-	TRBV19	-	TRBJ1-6	CASSILDNADSPLHF	TGTGCCAGTAGTATTCTTGACAACGCAGATTCACCCCTCCACTTT
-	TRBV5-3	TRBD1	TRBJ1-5	CARSFGQGTQPQHF	TGTGCCAGAAGCTTCGGACAGGGCACTCAGCCCCAGCATTTT
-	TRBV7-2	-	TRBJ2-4	CASSLNGGNIQYF	TGTGCCAGCAGCTTAAATGGCGGCAACATTCAGTACTTC
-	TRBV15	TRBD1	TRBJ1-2	CATSRDWQGGELYGYTF	TGTGCCACCAGCAGAGATTGGCAGGGGGGCGAACTCTATGGCTACACCTTC
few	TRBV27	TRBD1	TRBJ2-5	CASRPDRATQETQYF	TGTGCCAGCAGACCGGACAGGGCCACCCAAGAGACCCAGTACTTC
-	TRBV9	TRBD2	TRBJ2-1	CASSPRPGLAGSYNEQFF	TGTGCCAGCAGCCCGCGCCCGGGACTAGCGGGCTCTTACAATGAGCAGTTCTTC
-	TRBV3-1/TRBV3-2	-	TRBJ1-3	CASSQGQGHSGNTIYF	TGTGCCAGCAGCCAAGGTCAGGGTCACTCTGGAAACACCATATATTTT
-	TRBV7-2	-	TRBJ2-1	CASSVQRGLNLYNEQFF	TGTGCCAGCAGCGTTCAGAGAGGGCTCAATCTTTACAATGAGCAGTTCTTC
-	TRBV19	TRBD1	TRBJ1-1	CASRDGQGGVEAFF	TGTGCCAGTAGAGATGGACAGGGGGGCGTTGAAGCTTTCTTT
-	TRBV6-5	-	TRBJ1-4	CASSYYGSGNEKLFF	TGTGCCAGCAGTTACTATGGCTCAGGGAATGAAAAACTGTTTTTT
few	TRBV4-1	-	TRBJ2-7	CASSPTAPGLHAYEQYF	TGCGCCAGCAGCCCAACAGCGCCGGGACTCCATGCCTACGAGCAGTACTTC
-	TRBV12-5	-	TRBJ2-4	CASGLGGGDIQYF	TGTGCTAGTGGTTTGGGGGGCGGGGACATTCAGTACTTC
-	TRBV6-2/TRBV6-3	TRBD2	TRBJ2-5	CASSYGAGEETQYF	TGTGCCAGCAGTTACGGGGCGGGAGAAGAGACCCAGTACTTC
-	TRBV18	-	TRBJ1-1	CASSPSQGNLEAFF	TGTGCCAGCTCACCGTCTCAGGGGAATTTGGAAGCTTTCTTT
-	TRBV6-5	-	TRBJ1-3	CASRGLAGNTIYF	TGTGCCAGCAGGGGGCTGGCTGGAAACACCATATATTTT
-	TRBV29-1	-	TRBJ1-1	CSVMRANTEAFF	TGCAGCGTCATGCGGGCTAACACTGAAGCTTTCTTT
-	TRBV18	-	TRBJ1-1	CASSPAQSLMNTEAFF	TGTGCCAGCTCACCGGCACAGAGTCTCATGAACACTGAAGCTTTCTTT
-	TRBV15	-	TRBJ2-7	CATSRPTTVTTGEQYF	TGTGCCACCAGCAGACCCACTACCGTGACCACCGGGGAGCAGTACTTC
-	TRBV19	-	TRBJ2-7	CASSERLDREQYF	TGTGCCAGTAGTGAGAGACTAGATAGGGAGCAGTACTTC
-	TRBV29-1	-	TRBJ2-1	CSVGLNSNEQFF	TGCAGCGTGGGCCTGAACTCCAATGAGCAGTTCTTC
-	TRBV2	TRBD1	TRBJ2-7	CASSEGGDRDSEQYF	TGTGCCAGCAGTGAAGGGGGGGACAGGGACTCCGAGCAGTACTTC
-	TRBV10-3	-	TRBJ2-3	CAISGDKDTQYF	TGTGCCATCAGTGGGGACAAAGATACGCAGTATTTT
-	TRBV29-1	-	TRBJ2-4	CSVEGGRGGSKNIQYF	TGCAGCGTTGAAGGGGGCAGGGGTGGTTCCAAAAACATTCAGTACTTC
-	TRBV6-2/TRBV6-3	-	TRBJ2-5	CASSYGLGLDRETQYF	TGTGCCAGCAGTTACGGTCTAGGGCTTGACAGGGAGACCCAGTACTTC
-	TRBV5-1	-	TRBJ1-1	CASSLGQGTLVYTEAFF	TGCGCCAGCAGCTTGGGGCAGGGGACCCTGGTTTACACTGAAGCTTTCTTT
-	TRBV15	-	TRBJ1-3	CATSRGSRDELRRLYSGNTIYF	TGTGCCACCAGCAGAGGGTCTCGCGACGAACTCCGCAGGTTATACTCTGGAAACACCATATATTTT
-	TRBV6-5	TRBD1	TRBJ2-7	CASRNDRGRNEQYF	TGTGCCAGCAGGAACGACAGGGGGAGAAACGAGCAGTACTTC
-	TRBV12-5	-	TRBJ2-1	CASGKRGASDEQFF	TGTGCTAGTGGTAAAAGGGGTGCGTCGGATGAGCAGTTCTTC
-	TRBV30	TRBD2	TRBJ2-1	CAWSGTSGMISYNEQFF	TGTGCCTGGAGCGGAACTAGCGGGATGATTTCCTACAATGAGCAGTTCTTC
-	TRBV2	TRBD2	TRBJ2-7	CASNPSGYEQYF	TGTGCCAGCAACCCTAGCGGCTACGAGCAGTACTTC
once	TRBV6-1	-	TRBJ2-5	CASSGNVWRAQETQYF	TGTGCCAGCAGTGGTAATGTATGGAGGGCCCAAGAGACCCAGTACTTC
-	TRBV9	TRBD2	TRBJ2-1	CASSVAPGLAGSYNEQFF	TGTGCCAGCAGCGTAGCCCCTGGACTAGCGGGCTCCTACAATGAGCAGTTCTTC
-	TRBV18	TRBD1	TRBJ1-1	CASSQGQGHMNTEAFF	TGTGCCAGCTCACAAGGACAGGGCCACATGAACACTGAAGCTTTCTTT
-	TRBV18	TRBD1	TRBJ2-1	CASSPGTGGYNEQFF	TGTGCCAGCTCCCCTGGGACAGGGGGCTATAATGAGCAGTTCTTC
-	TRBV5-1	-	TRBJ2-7	CASSVGARSYEQYF	TGCGCCAGCAGCGTGGGGGCGCGTAGCTACGAGCAGTACTTC
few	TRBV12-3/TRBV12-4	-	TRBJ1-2	CASDGGKNGYTF	TGTGCCAGCGACGGGGGGAAGAATGGCTACACCTTC